This T cell receptor beta chain was identified during a study of blood T cell repertoires in COVID-19. For the study at large: PBMCs, B-cell-depleted T cells, or T cells provided the cDNA or gDNA that made up the material.

Profiled with immunoSEQ multiplex PCR; TCRdb holds only in-frame clones, not every one. This sample yields around 130,000 clones, of which about 88% are seen a single time; 2% to 2.5% belongs to the top ten. In germline, CDR1 is SGHNT, CDR2 YENEEA. V was pared by 4 bases and J by 9 bases, with 10 bases between. This CDR3 has 13 amino acids. Participants spanned ages roughly 18 to 90 years and resided in roughly 26 US areas. Two negative PCRs, clearance, or symptom resolution had been documented for recovered Cohort 3 donors. This clone was detected only a few times. The source material was PBMCs or T cells enriched from blood (not recorded which). The sequence came from a woman in her forties or fifties who had recovered from COVID-19. The rearrangement joins TRBV11-3 to TRBJ1-6; a possible D gene is TRBD1 (6 bases). The CDR3 nucleotides read TGTGCCAGCAGCTCAAGGACAGTTTCACCCCTCCACTTT. It is translated as CASSSRTVSPLHF. Variable domain in full (rest from reference TRBV11-3 and TRBJ1-6): EAGVVQSPRYKIIEKKQPVAFWCNPISGHNTLYWYLQNLGQGPELLIRYENEEAVDDSQLPKDRFSAERLKGVDSTLKIQPAELGDSAVYLCASSSRTVSPLHFGNGTRLTVT.